The entry below describes one TCR beta chain. These data belong to a study of CD8 T cells in Susac syndrome. Looked up from germline, CDR1 is MNHEY and CDR2 is SVGAGI. This CDR3 is built from 13 residues. Trimming took off 5 bases at V and 1 base at J, with 8 bases between the two ends. The RNA input was about 0.5 to 1 ug, and it was reverse transcribed with random hexamers. TCRdb re-analysed the immunoSEQ multiplex PCR reads in MiXCR, keeping a single row per CDR3 protein. This table has fewer than 150,000 distinct CDR3 sequences, 90% to 95% appearing once. This sequence was found in a human donor in good health. Source material: CD8+ T cells from PBMCs. The chain links TRBV6-5 to TRBJ1-2; D remains unclear. This chain's CDR3 is CASSISVNYGYTF. The CDR3 region has the DNA TGTGCCAGCAGTATAAGTGTTAACTATGGCTACACCTTC.